Below are 8 T cell receptor beta chains sequenced from a single sample in a study of response to subunit inactivated influenza vaccine. In TCRdb, the RT-PCR reads were re-called with MiXCR into one record per CDR3 protein. The sample lists about 780,000 distinct CDR3 sequences, about a fifth occurring once. Specimen: PBMCs from blood, collected roughly 5 days after vaccination. These receptors were taken from a man aged 50 to 60 who received an inactivated influenza vaccine.

The rearrangement links TRBV27 to TRBJ2-7; 7 positions match TRBD1. The CDR3 is 14 residues long. Germline assignment: CDR1 MNHEY and CDR2 SMNVEV (reference sequence). Trimming cost V 6 bases and J 4 bases; bases outside gene matches: 9. CDR3 in amino acids: CASSPTTGLYEQYF. The CDR3 nucleotides are TGTGCCAGCAGCCCCACGACAGGGCTATACGAGCAGTACTTC.

The V and J genes are TRBV20-1 and TRBJ2-7, with 7 bases matching TRBD1. Trimming at V came to 3 bases and at J to 2 bases, leaving 4 bases not matched to a gene. CDR3 length: 13 residues. Per the germline V gene, CDR1 is DFQATT and CDR2 is SNEGSKA (reference sequence). CDR3 sequence reads: CSARGQPTYEQYF. The CDR3 DNA reads TGCAGTGCTAGGGGACAGCCGACCTACGAGCAGTACTTC.

This clonotype was observed a few times. The rearrangement uses TRBV10-3 and TRBJ2-1; weak D call: TRBD2 (5 bases). In germline, CDR1 is ENHRY, CDR2 SYGVKD. The CDR3 loop spans 11 amino acids. Trimming removed 6 bases from V and 7 bases from J, with 7 bases in between. CDR3 coding DNA: TGTGCCATCAGATGGGAGAATGAGCAGTTCTTC. It translates to CAIRWENEQFF.

This rearrangement joins TRBV27 to TRBJ2-2; 7 nucleotides match TRBD1. The J segment lost 5 bases and the V segment lost 5 bases, leaving 14 bases of the junction unmatched. Germline-derived CDR1 and CDR2 are MNHEY and SMNVEV (reference sequence). The CDR3 length is 17 residues. CDR3: CASSPTAWGQRTGELFF. DNA of the CDR3: TGTGCCAGCAGTCCTACTGCGTGGGGACAGAGAACCGGGGAGCTGTTTTTT.

This chain links TRBV6-1 with TRBJ1-1, with a weak D call TRBD1 (5 bases). There are 13 residues in the CDR3. Trimming cost V 6 bases and J 3 bases, with 11 bases left between them. Germline V gene data show CDR1 as MNHNS and CDR2 as SASEGT. The chain's CDR3 is CASRGGADTEAFF. The CDR3 nucleotides are TGTGCCAGCAGGGGAGGGGCAGACACTGAAGCTTTCTTT.

The rearrangement uses TRBV6-5 and TRBJ2-7; no clear D. This CDR3 comprises 16 residues. The V and J ends lost 0 bases and 5 bases respectively, with 17 bases between them. Germline V gives CDR1 MNHEY, CDR2 SVGAGI. The CDR3 protein is CASSYSIGVPDNEQYF. In DNA form, the CDR3 reads TGTGCCAGCAGTTACTCGATTGGGGTTCCGGATAACGAGCAGTACTTC.

The genes are TRBV20-1 and TRBJ2-7; a possible D gene is TRBD1 (5 bases). V was cut by 5 bases and J by 6 bases, with 17 bases left in between. This CDR3 region has 13 residues. Germline CDR1 and CDR2: DFQATT and SNEGSKA (reference sequence). This CDR3 is CSADLPWGSEQYF. Written as DNA, the CDR3 is TGCAGTGCTGATCTTCCCTGGGGCTCCGAGCAGTACTTC.

This chain uses TRBV3-1 with TRBJ2-3, with TRBD2 as a possible D gene (5 bases). Trimming pared 3 bases from V and 2 bases from J, leaving 9 bases between. This CDR3 has 14 residues. The V gene's germline CDR1 is LGHDT and CDR2 YNNKEL (reference sequence). In DNA, the CDR3 is TGTGCCAGCAGCCAGGGGAGCTTCACAGATACGCAGTATTTT. Its translation is CASSQGSFTDTQYF.